Presented here are 26 T cell receptor beta chains from one specimen sequenced in a study of shared clonotypes between healthy human individuals. TCRdb's copy holds only in-frame clones and misses some; the assay was immunoSEQ multiplex PCR. The top ten hold roughly 0.61% of the sample, which has around 980,000 clones, around 78% seen once. Sequenced: memory CD4+ T cells from PBMCs. Subset in this sample: CD45RA-negative fraction. Receptor source: a man aged 18 to 35 in good health. Some clones in this sample may be carry-over from other donors' samples.

This clone occurred many times. The V call is TRBV12-2, the J call TRBJ2-7; TRBD1 was called by the table and not checked on the DNA. TRBV12-2 is a recognized pseudogene. CDR3 length: 17 amino acids. CDR3 sequence reads: CASRLVGLGQGTYEQYF. CDR3 in DNA: TGTGCAAGTCGCTTAGTGGGTTTGGGACAGGGCACCTACGAGCAGTACTTC.

This chain links TRBV14 with TRBJ2-4; a possible D gene is TRBD2 (6 bases). Trimming shortened V by 1 base and J by 0 bases, and 13 bases separated the two germline ends. The CDR3 sequence is 17 residues long. Germline CDR1 and CDR2: SGHDN and FVKESK. CDR3 coding DNA: TGTGCCAGCAGCCAAGGGGGACTGTTGCCAGCCAAAAACATTCAGTACTTC. Translated, it gives CASSQGGLLPAKNIQYF. The variable domain in full, with the rest retrieved from reference TRBV14 and TRBJ2-4, is EAGVTQFPSHSVIEKGQTVTLRCDPISGHDNLYWYRRVMGKEIKFLLHFVKESKQDESGMPNNRFLAERTGGTYSTLKVQPAELEDSGVYFCASSQGGLLPAKNIQYFGAGTRLSVL.

Points on this clone: This CDR3 is also generated by other DNA sequences in the sample. The chain carries TRBV18 and TRBJ1-1; D ambiguous. The CDR3 runs 12 residues. CDR1 and CDR2 (germline): KGHSH, LQKENI. Trimming shortened V by 3 bases and J by 4 bases, and 6 bases separated the two germline ends. CDR3 region: CASSPRVTEAFF. CDR3 sequence (DNA): TGTGCCAGCTCACCCCGCGTCACTGAAGCTTTCTTT.

The rearrangement uses TRBV4-3 and TRBJ1-3, with no clear D. The germline V gene encodes CDR1 LGHNA and CDR2 YSLEER. V was trimmed by 4 bases and J by 4 bases, leaving 17 bases between them. CDR3 length: 16 residues. CDR3 sequence reads: CASSPRADEVGNTIYF. CDR3 nucleotides: TGCGCCAGCAGCCCCCGGGCAGACGAGGTCGGAAACACCATATATTTT.

About this clone: One junction end disagrees with the germline gene, perhaps due to a read error. The chain employs TRBV6-1 and TRBJ1-5; D not resolved. This CDR3 is 16 amino acids long. Germline CDR1 reads MNHNS; CDR2 reads SASEGT. CDR3 in amino acids: CASTEPGPRMGQPQHF. The DNA of the CDR3 is TGTGCCAGCACTGAACCGGGCCCAAGAATGGGACAGCCCCAGCATTTT.

This chain uses TRBV6-5 with TRBJ1-3, with 9 bases identical to TRBD1. The germline CDR1 and CDR2 sequences are MNHEY and SVGAGI. The V and J ends lost 10 bases and 4 bases, in that order; junction bases with no gene match: 8. This CDR3 is built from 14 residues. The CDR3 sequence is CATSGQGGGNTIYF. In nucleotides, the CDR3 is TGTGCCACCTCGGGACAGGGTGGAGGAAACACCATATATTTT.

A single count supports this clone. This same CDR3 is encoded by further DNA sequences in the sample. V is TRBV5-1 and J is TRBJ2-2, with D uncertain. The germline V and J ends were trimmed by 1 base and 2 bases, with 9 bases remaining between them. This CDR3 has 15 amino acids. Germline CDR1 is SGHRS and CDR2 is YFSETQ. CDR3 coding DNA: TGCGCCAGCAGCTTGTCTGGCTCTAACACCGGGGAGCTGTTTTTT. Its protein product is CASSLSGSNTGELFF. Full variable domain (remainder filled in from reference TRBV5-1 and TRBJ2-2): KAGVTQTPRYLIKTRGQQVTLSCSPISGHRSVSWYQQTPGQGLQFLFEYFSETQRNKGNFPGRFSGRQFSNSRSEMNVSTLELGDSALYLCASSLSGSNTGELFFGEGSRLTVL.

The chain joins TRBV6-5 to TRBJ1-3, with 9 positions matching TRBD1. The germline gives CDR1 MNHEY, CDR2 SVGAGI. V lost 1 base to trimming and J lost 5 bases; unmatched junction nucleotides: 3. The CDR3 sequence is 15 residues long. In DNA form, the CDR3 reads TGTGCCAGCAGTTACTTTTACAGGGGGCGAAACACCATATATTTT. Its protein is CASSYFYRGRNTIYF.

The CDR3 nucleotides are TGCGCCAGCCGCAACCAGGGTGGGGAGACCCAGTACTTC. Amino acid sequence: CASRNQGGETQYF. The rearrangement uses TRBV5-1 and TRBJ2-5; the D gene is possibly TRBD1 (5 bases). This CDR3 has 13 amino acids. The germline V and J ends were trimmed by 7 bases and 5 bases, with 15 bases remaining between them. In germline, CDR1 is SGHRS, CDR2 YFSETQ.

The V and J genes are TRBV7-7 and TRBJ1-1; D is unresolved. V was pared by 5 bases and J by 6 bases, with 7 bases between. This CDR3 has 11 amino acids. Germline V gene sequence: CDR1 SSHAT, CDR2 FNYEAQ (reference sequence). The CDR3 reads CASSQNPEAFF. CDR3 nucleotide sequence: TGTGCCAGCAGCCAAAACCCTGAAGCTTTCTTT.

This chain links TRBV10-3 with TRBJ2-7, with D unclear. The V and J ends lost 0 bases and 2 bases respectively, with 8 bases between them. The CDR3 loop spans 14 amino acids. In germline, CDR1 is ENHRY, CDR2 SYGVKD. For the CDR3, the DNA is TGTGCCATCAGTGAGTCGGGCGGAACCTACGAGCAGTACTTC. It specifies CAISESGGTYEQYF.

This clone was detected only a few times. The J gene is TRBJ2-7, the V gene TRBV4-2, with TRBD1 identical over 9 bases. The germline CDR1 and CDR2 sequences are LGHNA and YNFKEQ. The junction had 8 bases not matched to a gene; V was cut back by 3 bases and J by 5 bases. The CDR3 totals 15 residues. CDR3 sequence reads: CASSHRDRGVNEQYF. The CDR3, as DNA: TGTGCCAGCAGCCATAGAGACAGGGGGGTTAACGAGCAGTACTTC.

A remark on this clone: The likely explanation is a read error, given a far larger clone one base away. Other DNA sequences in this sample translate to the same CDR3. This chain joins TRBV5-1 and TRBJ2-5; D is possibly TRBD1 (6 bases). V was clipped by 2 bases and J by 1 base, with 9 bases between them. The CDR3 consists of 14 residues. The germline gives CDR1 SGHRS, CDR2 YFSETQ. CDR3 DNA sequence: TGCGCCAGCAGCTTTTCAGGGGTCCAAGAGACCCAGTACTTC. Amino acid sequence: CASSFSGVQETQYF.

There are a few counts of this clone. The CDR3 is CASSAESGANVLTF. CDR3 nucleotides: TGTGCCAGCAGTGCAGAATCTGGGGCCAACGTCCTGACTTTC. This chain uses TRBV2 with TRBJ2-6; no clear D gene. The germline V and J ends were trimmed by 4 bases and 1 base, with 5 bases remaining between them. CDR1 is SNHLY and CDR2 is FYNNEI in the germline V gene. There are 14 residues in the CDR3.

The genes are TRBV30 and TRBJ2-5, with 8 bases aligning to TRBD2. There are 13 residues in the CDR3. Germline V CDR1 and CDR2: GTSNPN, SVGIG (reference sequence). Losses at the gene ends were 5 bases for V and 5 bases for J; bases not matched to a gene: 7. The CDR3 DNA sequence: TGTGCCTGGCGATTAGCGGGAAGGGAGACCCAGTACTTC. The encoded protein is CAWRLAGRETQYF.

This chain connects TRBV30 to TRBJ2-7, with 7 bases aligning to TRBD1. There are 13 residues in the CDR3. The germline CDR1 and CDR2 sequences are GTSNPN and SVGIG (reference sequence). With V trimmed by 3 bases and J by 2 bases, 4 bases remained unmatched. The CDR3 reads CAWRQTGAYEQYF. The CDR3 DNA sequence: TGTGCCTGGAGACAAACAGGGGCCTACGAGCAGTACTTC.

The chain has TRBV6-6 and TRBJ1-4; no reliable D call. Trimming removed 5 bases from V and 7 bases from J, with 14 bases in between. Germline assignment: CDR1 MNHNY and CDR2 SVGAGI (reference sequence). This CDR3 has 14 amino acids. The CDR3 sequence is CASSTSGDGEKLFF. The CDR3 region has the DNA TGTGCCAGCAGTACCAGCGGGGATGGTGAAAAACTGTTTTTT.

A remark on this clone: This likely came from a read error, as a far larger clone is one base away. The sample has other DNA sequences that encode this CDR3 too. The rearrangement links TRBV20-1 to TRBJ2-3; maybe TRBD2 (5 bases). CDR3 length: 11 residues. Germline V gene lookup returns CDR1 DFQATT and CDR2 SNEGSKA (reference sequence). Trimming took 4 bases from V and 5 from J, leaving 7 bases between them. The CDR3 coding sequence is TGCAGTGCTACTGAGGGAGATACGCAGTATTTT. Encoded protein: CSATEGDTQYF.

Worth noting for this clone: This CDR3 is also generated by other DNA sequences in the sample. The gene calls are TRBV4-3 and TRBJ2-5; 7 bases are a match to TRBD2. Unmatched junction bases numbered 5, after V lost 2 bases and J lost 5 bases. This CDR3 region has 14 residues. Germline CDR1 is LGHNA and CDR2 is YSLEER. The CDR3: CASSQLGGFETQYF. CDR3 DNA sequence: TGCGCCAGCAGCCAACTCGGGGGGTTTGAGACCCAGTACTTC.

The V call is TRBV5-4, the J call TRBJ1-1; 8 bases match TRBD1. Trimming took 2 bases from V and 1 from J; bases not matched to a gene: 7. This CDR3 spans 16 amino acids. The germline CDR1 and CDR2 sequences are SGHNT and YYREEE (reference sequence). Written as DNA, the CDR3 is TGTGCCAGCAGCTTCGGACAGGGAGGAGGGAACACTGAAGCTTTCTTT. This sequence encodes CASSFGQGGGNTEAFF.

The chain couples TRBV7-9 to TRBJ2-1, with 7 positions matching TRBD1. Germline CDR1 and CDR2: SEHNR and FQNEAQ (reference sequence). The CDR3 is 14 amino acids. J gave up 8 bases and V 5 bases, and 9 bases lay outside the gene matches. The DNA for the CDR3 is TGTGCCAGCAGCCGAAGGGGCGACAGGGATGAGCAGTTCTTC. This gives the protein CASSRRGDRDEQFF.

The rearrangement uses TRBV2 and TRBJ1-2; D gene unclear. The CDR3 totals 15 residues. The V end was cut by 2 bases, the J end by 2 bases, with 12 bases between. Germline V gene sequence: CDR1 SNHLY, CDR2 FYNNEI. The CDR3 DNA sequence: TGTGCCAGCAGTGAACGGCGGCCTAACAACTATGGCTACACCTTC. Amino acid sequence: CASSERRPNNYGYTF.

This clone was seen ten or more times. The DNA for the CDR3 is TGTGCCAGTATGGACGGAGCAACTAATGAAAAACTGTTTTTT. It translates to CASMDGATNEKLFF. The J gene is TRBJ1-4, the V gene TRBV19; D unresolved. Germline CDR1 is LNHDA and CDR2 is SQIVND (reference sequence). The CDR3 runs 14 residues. Trimming took off 7 bases at V and 0 bases at J, with 9 bases between the two ends.

The genes are TRBV4-1 and TRBJ1-5, with no clear D. This CDR3 is built from 14 residues. Per germline, CDR1 MGHRA and CDR2 YSYEKL. V was cut by 0 bases and J by 9 bases, with 12 bases left in between. The CDR3 DNA reads TGCGCCAGCAGCCAAGAGCCAGGTATTCGGCCCCAGCATTTT. This gives the protein CASSQEPGIRPQHF.

The chain has TRBV10-3 and TRBJ2-1; D possibly corresponds to TRBD2 (5 bases). CDR1 ENHRY and CDR2 SYGVKD come from the germline V gene. The CDR3 is 14 amino acids. V was clipped by 4 bases and J by 0 bases, with 7 bases between them. CDR3 in DNA: TGTGCCATCAGTGGAGGGAGCTCCTACAATGAGCAGTTCTTC. It codes for CAISGGSSYNEQFF.

The chain joins TRBV7-3 to TRBJ2-1, with D perhaps TRBD2 (7 bases). V gave up 5 bases and J gave up 7 bases, with 18 bases separating them. Germline V gives CDR1 SGHTA, CDR2 FQGTGA. The CDR3 is 15 residues long. CDR3 nucleotide sequence: TGTGCCAGCAGCGCTAGCGCCGCGGGGGCTAATGAGCAGTTCTTC. It is translated as CASSASAAGANEQFF.